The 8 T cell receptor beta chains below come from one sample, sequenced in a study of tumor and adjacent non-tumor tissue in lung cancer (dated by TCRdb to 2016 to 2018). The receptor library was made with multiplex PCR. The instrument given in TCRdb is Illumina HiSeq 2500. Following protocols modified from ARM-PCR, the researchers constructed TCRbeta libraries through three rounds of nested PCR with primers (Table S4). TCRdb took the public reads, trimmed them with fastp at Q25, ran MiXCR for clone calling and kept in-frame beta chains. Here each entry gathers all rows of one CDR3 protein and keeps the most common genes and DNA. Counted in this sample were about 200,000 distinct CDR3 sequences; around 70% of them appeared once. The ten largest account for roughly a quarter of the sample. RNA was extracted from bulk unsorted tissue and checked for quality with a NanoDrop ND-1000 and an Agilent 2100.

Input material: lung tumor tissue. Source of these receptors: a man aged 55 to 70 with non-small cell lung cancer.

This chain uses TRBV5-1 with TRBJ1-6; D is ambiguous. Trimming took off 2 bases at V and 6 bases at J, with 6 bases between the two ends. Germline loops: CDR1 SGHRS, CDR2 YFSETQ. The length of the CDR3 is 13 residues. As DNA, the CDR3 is TGCGCCAGCAGCTTTATGATTAATTCACCCCTCCACTTT. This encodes CASSFMINSPLHF. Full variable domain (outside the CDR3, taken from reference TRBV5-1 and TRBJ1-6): KAGVTQTPRYLIKTRGQQVTLSCSPISGHRSVSWYQQTPGQGLQFLFEYFSETQRNKGNFPGRFSGRQFSNSRSEMNVSTLELGDSALYLCASSFMINSPLHFGNGTRLTVT.

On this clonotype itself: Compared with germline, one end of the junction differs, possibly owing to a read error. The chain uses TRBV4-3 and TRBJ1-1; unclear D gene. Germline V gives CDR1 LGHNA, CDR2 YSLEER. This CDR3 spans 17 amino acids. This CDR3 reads CASNQDVPGSSGTEGFF. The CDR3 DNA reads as TGCGCCAGCAACCAAGACGTTCCGGGCAGTTCGGGCACTGAAGGCTTCTTT.

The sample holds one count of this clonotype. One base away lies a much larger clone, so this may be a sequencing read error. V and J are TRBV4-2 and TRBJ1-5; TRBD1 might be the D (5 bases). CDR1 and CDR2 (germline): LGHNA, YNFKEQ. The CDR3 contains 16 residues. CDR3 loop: CASSQEPRVSNQPHHF. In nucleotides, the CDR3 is TGTGCCAGCAGCCAAGAACCCAGGGTTAGCAATCAGCCCCATCATTTT.

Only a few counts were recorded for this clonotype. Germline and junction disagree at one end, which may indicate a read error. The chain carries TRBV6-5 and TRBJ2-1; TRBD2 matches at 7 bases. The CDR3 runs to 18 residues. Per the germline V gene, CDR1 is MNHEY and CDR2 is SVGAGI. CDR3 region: CASSSTWGLHIGGNEQLF. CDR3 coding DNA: TGTGCCAGCAGTTCCACCTGGGGACTACATATTGGGGGGAATGAGCAGTTATTC.

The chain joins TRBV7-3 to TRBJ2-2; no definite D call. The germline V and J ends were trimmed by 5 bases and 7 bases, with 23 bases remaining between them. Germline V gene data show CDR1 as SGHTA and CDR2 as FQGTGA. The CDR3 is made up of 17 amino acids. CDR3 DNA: TGTGCCAGCAGCCTCTCTACTCCCCGACATCACCACGGGGAGCTGTTTTTT. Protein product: CASSLSTPRHHHGELFF. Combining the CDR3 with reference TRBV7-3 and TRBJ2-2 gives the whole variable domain GAGVSQTPSNKVTEKGKYVELRCDPISGHTALYWYRQSLGQGPEFLIYFQGTGAADDSGLPNDRFFAVRPEGSVSTLKIQRTERGDSAVYLCASSLSTPRHHHGELFFGEGSRLTVL.

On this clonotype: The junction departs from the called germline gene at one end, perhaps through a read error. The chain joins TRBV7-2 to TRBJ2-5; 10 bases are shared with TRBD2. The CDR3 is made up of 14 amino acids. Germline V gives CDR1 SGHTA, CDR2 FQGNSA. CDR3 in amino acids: CAGSFLAGEGTQYF. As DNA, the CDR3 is TGTGCCGGCAGCTTTCTAGCGGGGGAAGGGACCCAGTACTTC.

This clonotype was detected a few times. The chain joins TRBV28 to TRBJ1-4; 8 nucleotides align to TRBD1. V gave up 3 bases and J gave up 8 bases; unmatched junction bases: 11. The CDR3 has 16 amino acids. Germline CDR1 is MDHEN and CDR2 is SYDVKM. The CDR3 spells CASSFRGRTGTEKLFF. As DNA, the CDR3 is TGTGCCAGCAGTTTTAGAGGCCGGACAGGGACGGAAAAACTGTTTTTT.

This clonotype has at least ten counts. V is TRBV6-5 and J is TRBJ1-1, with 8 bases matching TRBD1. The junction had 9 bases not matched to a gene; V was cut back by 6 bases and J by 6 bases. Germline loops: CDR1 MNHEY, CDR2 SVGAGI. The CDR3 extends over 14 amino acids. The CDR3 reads CASRRQGRLAEAFF. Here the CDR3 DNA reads TGTGCCAGCAGGCGACAGGGGCGTTTGGCTGAAGCTTTCTTT.